The clone carrying this TCR beta chain came up many times. This sample is drawn from a study of T cells of healthy individuals. The CDR3 has 12 amino acids. Losses at the gene ends were 7 bases for V and 8 bases for J; bases not matched to a gene: 5. From the 5' RACE reads, TCRdb called clonotypes with MiXCR, one entry per CDR3 protein. The profile shows about 41,000 distinct CDR3 sequences, 4% to 5.5% of them singletons. The origin of this receptor is a human donor in good health. J is TRBJ2-5 and V is TRBV12-3 or TRBV12-4, with TRBD1 identical over 9 bases. The CDR3 loop reads CASTFTGGTQYF. As DNA, the CDR3 is TGTGCCAGCACCTTCACAGGGGGCACCCAGTACTTC.